This passage covers 7 T cell receptor beta chains from one sample sequenced in a study of blood T cell repertoires in COVID-19. Repertoires were generated with immunoSEQ multiplex PCR, while TCRdb's copy carries only in-frame clones and drops some. This table has around 58,000 clones, over 75% appearing once. The specimen was peripheral blood. The receptors were gathered from a human donor in a cohort sampled during active COVID-19.

The chain recombines TRBV5-1 with TRBJ2-7, with 9 nucleotides matching TRBD1. The CDR3 runs 14 residues. CDR1 and CDR2 (germline): SGHRS, YFSETQ. V dropped 7 bases and J dropped 5; count of bases not matched to a gene: 10. The CDR3, as DNA: TGCGCCAGCGGGAGGGACAGGGTGTCCGACGAGCAGTACTTC. This gives the protein CASGRDRVSDEQYF.

The rearrangement joins TRBV11-2 to TRBJ2-2; 7 positions agree with TRBD2. The junction had 10 bases not matched to a gene; V was cut back by 6 bases and J by 6 bases. Per germline, CDR1 SGHAT and CDR2 FQNNGV. There are 15 residues in the CDR3. The CDR3 DNA reads as TGTGCCAGCAGTCCGCCGGGACTAAGGGCCGGGGAGCTGTTTTTT. Translation: CASSPPGLRAGELFF.

The CDR3 protein is CASSLGPQGQGEYGLFF. The CDR3 DNA reads TGTGCCAGCAGCCTAGGCCCCCAAGGACAGGGAGAGTACGGACTGTTTTTT. The chain recombines TRBV4-2 with TRBJ1-4; 8 bases line up with TRBD1. Looked up from germline, CDR1 is LGHNA and CDR2 is YNFKEQ. V was clipped by 4 bases and J by 13 bases; unmatched bases: 20. This CDR3 is 17 amino acids long.

Only a few counts were recorded for this clone. V gene TRBV27 combines with J gene TRBJ1-2, with a tentative D call TRBD1 (6 bases). Germline CDR1 reads MNHEY; CDR2 reads SMNVEV (reference sequence). CDR3 size: 14 residues. The ends were cut back, 6 bases at V and 5 bases at J, with 16 bases in the middle. CDR3 protein: CASSPAGGGYGYTF. As DNA, the CDR3 is TGTGCCAGCAGCCCCGCGGGGGGCGGGTATGGCTACACCTTC.

This chain links TRBV3-1 (or the pseudogene TRBV3-2) with TRBJ1-1; D is perhaps TRBD1 (5 bases). Deletions cut 5 bases from V and 4 bases from J, with 11 bases between. CDR1 and CDR2 (germline): LGHDT, YNNKEL (reference sequence). CDR3 size: 13 residues. CDR3 protein: CASSLGGGTEAFF. CDR3 bases: TGTGCCAGCAGCTTGGGGGGAGGCACTGAAGCTTTCTTT.

This chain links TRBV10-3 with TRBJ1-1; TRBD1 agrees at 9 bases. CDR3 size: 14 residues. The germline V gene encodes CDR1 ENHRY and CDR2 SYGVKD. V dropped 6 bases and J dropped 0; count of bases not matched to a gene: 2. Here the CDR3 reads CAIRGTGMNTEAFF. The CDR3 region has the DNA TGTGCCATCAGGGGGACAGGGATGAACACTGAAGCTTTCTTT.

The J gene is TRBJ2-2, the V gene TRBV15; 7 bases fit TRBD2. The CDR3 has 16 amino acids. The J segment lost 2 bases and the V segment lost 4 bases, leaving 7 bases of the junction unmatched. Germline lookup yields CDR1 LNHNV and CDR2 YYDKDF (reference sequence). The CDR3: CATSTRGGVNTGELFF. CDR3 in DNA: TGTGCCACCAGCACCCGCGGGGGAGTAAACACCGGGGAGCTGTTTTTT.